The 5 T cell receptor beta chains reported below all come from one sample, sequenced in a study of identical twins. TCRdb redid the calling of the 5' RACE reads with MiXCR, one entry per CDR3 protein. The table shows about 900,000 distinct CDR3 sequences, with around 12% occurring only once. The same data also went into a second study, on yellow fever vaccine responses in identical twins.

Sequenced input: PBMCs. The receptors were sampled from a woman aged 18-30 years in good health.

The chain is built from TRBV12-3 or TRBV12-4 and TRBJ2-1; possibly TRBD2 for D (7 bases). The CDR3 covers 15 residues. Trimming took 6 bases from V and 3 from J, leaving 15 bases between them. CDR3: CASSWGGEYYNEQFF. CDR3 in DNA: TGTGCCAGCAGCTGGGGGGGCGAATACTACAATGAGCAGTTCTTC.

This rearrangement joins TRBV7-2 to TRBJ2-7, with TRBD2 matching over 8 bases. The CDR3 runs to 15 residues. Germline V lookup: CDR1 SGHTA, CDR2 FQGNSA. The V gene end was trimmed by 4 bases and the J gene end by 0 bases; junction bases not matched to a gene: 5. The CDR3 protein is CASSYTGTSSYEQYF. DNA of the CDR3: TGTGCCAGCAGCTACACCGGGACTAGCTCCTACGAGCAGTACTTC.

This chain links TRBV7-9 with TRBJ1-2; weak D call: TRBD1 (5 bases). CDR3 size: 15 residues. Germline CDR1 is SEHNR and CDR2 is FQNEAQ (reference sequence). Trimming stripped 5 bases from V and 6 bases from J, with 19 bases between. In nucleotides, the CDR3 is TGTGCCAGCAGCCTCGGGACGGCCGAAATTAATGGCTACACCTTC. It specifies CASSLGTAEINGYTF.

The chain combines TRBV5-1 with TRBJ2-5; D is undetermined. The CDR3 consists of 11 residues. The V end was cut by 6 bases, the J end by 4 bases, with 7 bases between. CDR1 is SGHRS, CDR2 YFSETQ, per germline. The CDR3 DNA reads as TGCGCCAGCACCTCCTCAGAGACCCAGTACTTC. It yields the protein CASTSSETQYF.

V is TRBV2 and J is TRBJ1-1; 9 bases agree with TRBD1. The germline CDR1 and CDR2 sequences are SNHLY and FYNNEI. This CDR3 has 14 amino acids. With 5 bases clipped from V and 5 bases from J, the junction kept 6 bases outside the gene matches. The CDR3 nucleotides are TGTGCCAGCAGTTTAACAGGGGGCAGTACTGAAGCTTTCTTT. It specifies CASSLTGGSTEAFF. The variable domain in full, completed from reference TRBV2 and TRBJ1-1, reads EPEVTQTPSHQVTQMGQEVILRCVPISNHLYFYWYRQILGQKVEFLVSFYNNEISEKSEIFDDQFSVERPDGSNFTLKIRSTKLEDSAMYFCASSLTGGSTEAFFGQGTRLTVV.